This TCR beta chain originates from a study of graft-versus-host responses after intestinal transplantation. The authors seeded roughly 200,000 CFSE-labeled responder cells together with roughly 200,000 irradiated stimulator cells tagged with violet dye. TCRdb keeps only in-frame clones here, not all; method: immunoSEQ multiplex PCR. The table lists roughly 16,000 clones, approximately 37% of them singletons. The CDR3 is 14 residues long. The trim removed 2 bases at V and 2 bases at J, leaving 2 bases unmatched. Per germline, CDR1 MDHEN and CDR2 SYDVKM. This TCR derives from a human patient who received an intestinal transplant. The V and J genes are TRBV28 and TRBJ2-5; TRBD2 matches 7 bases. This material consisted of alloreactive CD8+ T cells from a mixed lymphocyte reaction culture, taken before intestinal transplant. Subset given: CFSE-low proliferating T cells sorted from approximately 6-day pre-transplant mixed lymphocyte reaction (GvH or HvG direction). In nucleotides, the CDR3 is TGTGCCAGCAGTTTACTAGCGGAGCAAGAGACCCAGTACTTC. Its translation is CASSLLAEQETQYF. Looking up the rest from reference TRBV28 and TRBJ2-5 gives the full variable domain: DVKVTQSSRYLVKRTGEKVFLECVQDMDHENMFWYRQDPGLGLRLIYFSYDVKMKEKGDIPEGYSVSREKKERFSLILESASTNQTSMYLCASSLLAEQETQYFGPGTRLLVL.